The 26 T cell receptor beta chains below come from one sample, sequenced in a study of control samples from healthy donors and cancer patients. Profiled with immunoSEQ multiplex PCR; TCRdb holds only in-frame clones, not every one. The sample lists about 120,000 clones; about 87% were seen once. The sequencing sample was made of blood. These receptors were collected from a man aged 35 to 55 in good health.

The gene calls are TRBV7-8 and TRBJ1-2; the D gene is possibly TRBD1 (6 bases). The CDR3 spans 16 residues. With 5 bases removed from V and 4 bases from J, the gap between germline ends came to 20 bases. In germline, CDR1 is SGHVS, CDR2 FQNEAQ. The CDR3 region is CASSHIVGGQVYGYTF. The CDR3 DNA reads as TGTGCCAGCAGCCATATTGTTGGGGGGCAGGTCTATGGCTACACCTTC.

This chain uses TRBV25-1 with TRBJ2-1; the match to TRBD1 covers 7 bases. This CDR3 contains 14 residues. Germline CDR1 reads MGHDK; CDR2 reads SYGVNS. V dropped 3 bases and J dropped 13; count of bases not matched to a gene: 12. Here the CDR3 DNA reads TGTGCCAGCAGTGAGCCTTCCGGGACAGTTAATCAGTTCTTC. The encoded protein is CASSEPSGTVNQFF.

The chain uses TRBV6-5 and TRBJ2-1; D is unresolved. Germline V gives CDR1 MNHEY, CDR2 SVGAGI. The length of the CDR3 is 13 residues. V was cut by 8 bases and J by 0 bases, with 8 bases left in between. DNA for the CDR3: TGTGCCAGCCTAAAGGCCTCCTACAATGAGCAGTTCTTC. This translates into CASLKASYNEQFF.

The chain links TRBV25-1 to TRBJ1-1; TRBD1 matches 9 bases. V gave up 4 bases and J gave up 4 bases; unmatched junction bases: 4. This CDR3 region has 14 residues. Germline V lookup: CDR1 MGHDK, CDR2 SYGVNS. The CDR3, as DNA: TGTGCCAGCAGTGCGACAGGGGGGAGCACTGAAGCTTTCTTT. This translates into CASSATGGSTEAFF.

The chain combines TRBV7-9 with TRBJ1-1; D unclear. There are 13 residues in the CDR3. The germline V and J ends were trimmed by 5 bases and 0 bases, with 7 bases remaining between them. Germline CDR1 and CDR2: SEHNR and FQNEAQ (reference sequence). CDR3 residues: CASSPVMNTEAFF. In nucleotides, the CDR3 is TGTGCCAGCAGCCCAGTTATGAACACTGAAGCTTTCTTT.

The rearrangement joins TRBV9 to TRBJ1-1; D is unresolved. This CDR3 comprises 13 residues. The germline V and J ends were trimmed by 4 bases and 1 base, with 8 bases remaining between them. Germline V gene data show CDR1 as SGDLS and CDR2 as YYNGEE. CDR3 nucleotide sequence: TGTGCCAGCAGCCCCCCCGGGAACACTGAAGCTTTCTTT. Encoded protein: CASSPPGNTEAFF.

The J gene is TRBJ2-7, the V gene TRBV3-1 (or the pseudogene TRBV3-2), with D unresolved. From germline, CDR1 is LGHDT and CDR2 YNNKEL (reference sequence). The CDR3 runs to 13 residues. V lost 6 bases to trimming and J lost 3 bases, with 12 bases between them. CDR3 sequence reads: CASSESGLYEQYF. CDR3 DNA sequence: TGTGCCAGCAGTGAAAGTGGGCTCTACGAGCAGTACTTC.

V and J are TRBV29-1 and TRBJ1-2; no definite D call. The CDR3 consists of 13 residues. Trimming pared 7 bases from V and 3 bases from J, leaving 15 bases between. CDR1 and CDR2 (germline): SQVTM, ANQGSEA. As DNA, the CDR3 is TGCAGCGGCGGACGATCTTCGGACTATGGCTACACCTTC. Protein: CSGGRSSDYGYTF.

Concerning this clone: The identical CDR3 is also encoded by other nucleotide sequences in the sample. The chain has TRBV7-2 and TRBJ1-1, with TRBD1 as a possible D gene (5 bases). The CDR3 loop spans 14 amino acids. The germline V gene has CDR1 SGHTA and CDR2 FQGNSA. Trimming cost V 5 bases and J 4 bases, with 14 bases left between them. The DNA of the CDR3 is TGTGCCAGCAGCATCGGGGGTGCCGGCACTGAAGCTTTCTTT. This sequence encodes CASSIGGAGTEAFF.

The V call is TRBV2, the J call TRBJ1-2; D uncertain. Germline V gene sequence: CDR1 SNHLY, CDR2 FYNNEI. The CDR3 spans 14 residues. V was trimmed by 4 bases and J by 8 bases, leaving 17 bases between them. The CDR3 DNA is TGTGCCAGCAGTGGATACTTAATCCGTTTGGGCTACACCTTC. It codes for CASSGYLIRLGYTF.

The rearrangement uses TRBV5-6 and TRBJ2-1; 14 nucleotides match TRBD2. Germline CDR1 reads SGHDT; CDR2 reads YYEEEE. The CDR3 has 16 residues. The junction had 4 bases not matched to a gene; V was cut back by 3 bases and J by 5 bases. The CDR3 loop is CASSWGTSGGNNEQFF. The CDR3 nucleotides are TGTGCCAGCAGCTGGGGGACTAGCGGGGGAAACAATGAGCAGTTCTTC.

This clone showed up just a few times. This rearrangement joins TRBV7-9 to TRBJ1-3; D remains ambiguous. The V gene lost 6 bases and the J gene lost 0 bases, with 15 bases spanning the gap. The CDR3 loop spans 16 amino acids. Germline V gene sequence: CDR1 SEHNR, CDR2 FQNEAQ (reference sequence). CDR3 sequence: CASSPRLTSSGNTIYF. CDR3 DNA: TGTGCCAGCAGTCCACGCCTAACTAGCTCTGGAAACACCATATATTTT.

The genes are TRBV5-8 and TRBJ2-1; TRBD2 agrees at 9 bases. This CDR3 is built from 15 residues. CDR1 is SGHTS, CDR2 YDEGEE, per germline. The ends lost 4 bases at V and 5 bases at J; junction bases unmatched: 7. CDR3 nucleotides: TGTGCCAGCAGCAAAGGGACTAGCAGTAACAATGAGCAGTTCTTC. It specifies CASSKGTSSNNEQFF.

The rearrangement joins TRBV30 to TRBJ2-7; D ambiguous. V was clipped by 3 bases and J by 0 bases, with 12 bases between them. The CDR3 covers 14 residues. The germline CDR1 and CDR2 sequences are GTSNPN and SVGIG (reference sequence). The CDR3 sequence is CAWRSTANSYEQYF. The CDR3 nucleotides read TGTGCCTGGAGATCCACAGCTAACTCCTACGAGCAGTACTTC.

CDR3 region: CASSSSGTGIGQPQHF. DNA of the CDR3: TGTGCCAGCAGTTCATCCGGGACAGGGATCGGTCAGCCCCAGCATTTT. The chain carries TRBV6-5 and TRBJ1-5; 9 nucleotides match TRBD1. Losses at the gene ends were 4 bases for V and 6 bases for J; bases not matched to a gene: 10. CDR1 MNHEY and CDR2 SVGAGI come from the germline V gene. The CDR3 covers 16 residues.

The rearrangement joins TRBV11-3 to TRBJ1-3; 7 positions match TRBD1. V lost 5 bases and J lost 0; bases outside the gene matches: 4. This CDR3 is 15 amino acids long. Germline V gene data show CDR1 as SGHNT and CDR2 as YENEEA. The chain's CDR3 is CASSTRDSSGNTIYF. For the CDR3, the DNA is TGTGCCAGCAGCACCCGGGACAGCTCTGGAAACACCATATATTTT.

V is TRBV6-4 and J is TRBJ2-3, with D maybe TRBD1 (5 bases). The germline V and J ends were trimmed by 1 base and 2 bases, with 10 bases remaining between them. The CDR3 loop spans 15 amino acids. Germline values: CDR1 MRHNA, CDR2 SNTAGT. CDR3 loop: CASSDWGTSTDTQYF. The DNA for the CDR3 is TGTGCCAGCAGTGACTGGGGCACCTCCACAGATACGCAGTATTTT.

The chain is built from TRBV11-2 and TRBJ1-6; 9 bases line up with TRBD1. The trim removed 5 bases at V and 8 bases at J, leaving 10 bases unmatched. This CDR3 contains 16 residues. Germline loops: CDR1 SGHAT, CDR2 FQNNGV. In DNA, the CDR3 is TGTGCCAGCAGCCTATTACCGGGACAGGGACATTCACCCCTCCACTTT. It codes for CASSLLPGQGHSPLHF. Variable domain in full (rest from reference TRBV11-2 and TRBJ1-6): EAGVAQSPRYKIIEKRQSVAFWCNPISGHATLYWYQQILGQGPKLLIQFQNNGVVDDSQLPKDRFSAERLKGVDSTLKIQPAKLEDSAVYLCASSLLPGQGHSPLHFGNGTRLTVT.

This clone was picked up one time. The J gene is TRBJ2-3, the V gene TRBV11-3, with 10 bases that match TRBD2. This CDR3 is 16 amino acids long. Trimming at V came to 1 base and at J to 1 base, leaving 2 bases not matched to a gene. Germline CDR1 and CDR2: SGHNT and YENEEA. The CDR3: CASSLGLAGGTDTQYF. The DNA of the CDR3 is TGTGCCAGCAGCTTAGGGCTAGCGGGAGGCACAGATACGCAGTATTTT.

The gene calls are TRBV27 and TRBJ2-7; the match to TRBD2 covers 7 bases. Germline V gene data show CDR1 as MNHEY and CDR2 as SMNVEV (reference sequence). The V segment lost 4 bases and the J segment 7 bases; nucleotides outside the gene matches: 10. This CDR3 comprises 14 residues. CDR3: CASSSTGTTFEQYF. CDR3 nucleotide sequence: TGTGCCAGCAGTTCAACCGGGACTACTTTTGAGCAGTACTTC.

This clone has just a few counts. The gene calls are TRBV4-1 and TRBJ2-4; no clear D gene. The CDR3 covers 13 residues. Germline V CDR1 and CDR2: MGHRA, YSYEKL. The ends were cut back, 1 base at V and 2 bases at J, with 3 bases in the middle. The DNA of the CDR3 is TGCGCCAGCAGCCAAGCAACCAAAAACATTCAGTACTTC. Translated: CASSQATKNIQYF.

The chain carries TRBV19 and TRBJ1-2; 7 positions agree with TRBD1. The V segment lost 5 bases and the J segment 8 bases; nucleotides outside the gene matches: 11. Germline V gives CDR1 LNHDA, CDR2 SQIVND (reference sequence). The CDR3 contains 14 residues. The CDR3 protein is CASSFSTGSGGYTF. Written as DNA, the CDR3 is TGTGCCAGTAGTTTCTCGACAGGGTCGGGCGGCTACACCTTC.

CDR3 DNA: TGTGCCAGCAGCCTGAGGGCGGGGGCGACAGATACGCAGTATTTT. Amino acids: CASSLRAGATDTQYF. The chain carries TRBV9 and TRBJ2-3, with D perhaps matching TRBD2 (7 bases). Germline V gene lookup returns CDR1 SGDLS and CDR2 YYNGEE. The V end lost 4 bases, the J end lost 3 bases, and 15 bases lay between the germline ends. This CDR3 region has 15 residues.

The CDR3 loop reads CASGGWPQHF. CDR3 coding DNA: TGTGCTAGTGGCGGGTGGCCCCAGCATTTT. The gene calls are TRBV12-5 and TRBJ1-5; D is ambiguous. V was cut by 6 bases and J by 9 bases, with 6 bases left in between. The germline gives CDR1 LGHNT, CDR2 FRNRAP. The CDR3 contains 10 residues.

The chain is built from TRBV25-1 and TRBJ1-1; D is ambiguous. This CDR3 is built from 14 residues. Germline CDR1 reads MGHDK; CDR2 reads SYGVNS. V lost 2 bases to trimming and J lost 11 bases, with 18 bases between them. This CDR3 is CASSEPLQSPVAFF. The CDR3 nucleotides are TGTGCCAGCAGTGAACCCCTCCAAAGTCCGGTGGCTTTCTTT.

The chain carries TRBV28 and TRBJ1-5; 7 bases line up with TRBD1. This CDR3 region has 18 residues. The V and J ends lost 3 bases and 1 base, in that order; junction bases with no gene match: 12. Germline V gives CDR1 MDHEN, CDR2 SYDVKM. The DNA of the CDR3 is TGTGCCAGCAGTTTTAGGCGACAGGGTGGGGCGAGCAATCAGCCCCAGCATTTT. Translated: CASSFRRQGGASNQPQHF.